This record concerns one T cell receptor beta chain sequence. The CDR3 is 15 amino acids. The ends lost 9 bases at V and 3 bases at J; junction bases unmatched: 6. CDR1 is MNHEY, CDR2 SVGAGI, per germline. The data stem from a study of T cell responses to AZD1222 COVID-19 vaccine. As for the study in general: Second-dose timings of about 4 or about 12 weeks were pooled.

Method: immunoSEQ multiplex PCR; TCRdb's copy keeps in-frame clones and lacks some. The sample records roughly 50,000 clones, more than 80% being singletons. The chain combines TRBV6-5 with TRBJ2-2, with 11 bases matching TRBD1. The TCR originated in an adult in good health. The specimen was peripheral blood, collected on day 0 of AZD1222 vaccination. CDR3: CASSGQGADTGELFF. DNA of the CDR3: TGTGCCAGTAGCGGACAGGGGGCCGACACCGGGGAGCTGTTTTTT.